Below are 15 T cell receptor beta chains sequenced from a single sample in a study of cytomegalovirus exposure and HLA in healthy donors. 60 Vbeta and 13 Jbeta primers were used in PCR. Clones were sequenced by immunoSEQ multiplex PCR, and TCRdb holds only the in-frame ones, with some missing. The profile covers about 82,000 clones, with roughly 79% appearing a single time and 5.5% taken by the ten largest. Sequencing was performed on PBMCs. All receptors come from a male donor in good health and CMV-seropositive.

J is TRBJ2-5 and V is TRBV5-8, with 15 bases fitting TRBD2. The CDR3 sequence is 17 residues long. CDR1 is SGHTS and CDR2 is YDEGEE in the germline V gene. J was trimmed by 0 bases and V by 3 bases; bases with no gene match: 3. The CDR3 loop is CASSWGTSGGYQETQYF. In DNA, the CDR3 is TGTGCCAGCAGCTGGGGGACTAGCGGGGGGTACCAAGAGACCCAGTACTTC.

The V call is TRBV30, the J call TRBJ2-3; no firm D call. The V end was cut by 4 bases, the J end by 0 bases, with 11 bases between. CDR3 length: 14 amino acids. The germline CDR1 and CDR2 sequences are GTSNPN and SVGIG (reference sequence). For the CDR3, the DNA is TGTGCCTGGAAAGACATTCCTAGCACAGATACGCAGTATTTT. As protein: CAWKDIPSTDTQYF. Full variable domain (outside the CDR3, taken from reference TRBV30 and TRBJ2-3): SQTIHQWPATLVQPVGSPLSLECTVEGTSNPNLYWYRQAAGRGLQLLFYSVGIGQISSEVPQNLSASRPQDRQFILSSKKLLLSDSGFYLCAWKDIPSTDTQYFGPGTRLTVL.

The V and J genes are TRBV7-9 and TRBJ2-1; the match to TRBD2 covers 8 bases. The CDR3 is 17 amino acids. The ends lost 4 bases at V and 4 bases at J; junction bases unmatched: 12. Germline V gene lookup returns CDR1 SEHNR and CDR2 FQNEAQ (reference sequence). The CDR3 here is CASSSSLTGGGYNEQFF. CDR3 nucleotide sequence: TGTGCCAGCAGCTCCTCACTCACGGGAGGGGGTTACAATGAGCAGTTCTTC.

This sequence joins TRBV7-9 and TRBJ1-6, with 9 bases lining up with TRBD1. The V gene end was trimmed by 3 bases and the J gene end by 6 bases; junction bases not matched to a gene: 6. There are 16 residues in the CDR3. Germline-derived CDR1 and CDR2 are SEHNR and FQNEAQ (reference sequence). CDR3 protein: CASSFTRDRANSPLHF. CDR3 DNA sequence: TGTGCCAGCAGCTTCACTCGGGACAGGGCTAATTCACCCCTCCACTTT. Based on the CDR3 plus reference TRBV7-9 and TRBJ1-6, the full variable domain is DTGVSQNPRHKITKRGQNVTFRCDPISEHNRLYWYRQTLGQGPEFLTYFQNEAQLEKSRLLSDRFSAERPKGSFSTLEIQRTEQGDSAMYLCASSFTRDRANSPLHFGNGTRLTVT.

The chain recombines TRBV18 with TRBJ1-4; no reliable D call. The germline gives CDR1 KGHSH, CDR2 LQKENI. The CDR3 extends over 15 amino acids. The V and J ends lost 5 bases and 7 bases respectively, with 17 bases between them. In DNA, the CDR3 is TGTGCCAGCTCATTTACCGGGTCTGGGAGTGAAAAACTGTTTTTT. It translates to CASSFTGSGSEKLFF.

The genes are TRBV6-6 and TRBJ1-4, with 8 nucleotides matching TRBD1. The CDR3 contains 15 residues. Trimming removed 7 bases from V and 8 bases from J; junction bases left unmatched: 12. CDR1 is MNHNY and CDR2 is SVGAGI in the germline V gene (reference sequence). CDR3: CASIEKQGVYEKLFF. The CDR3, as DNA: TGTGCCAGCATCGAAAAACAGGGGGTTTACGAAAAACTGTTTTTT.

This clone was observed once. The rearrangement links TRBV28 to TRBJ1-3; 7 bases match TRBD1. Germline V gives CDR1 MDHEN, CDR2 SYDVKM. The length of the CDR3 is 20 residues. Trimming cost V 5 bases and J 0 bases; bases outside gene matches: 19. As DNA, the CDR3 is TGTGCCAGCAGTACTTGGTTGGAGGGGGCGCATTCCCGCTCTGGAAACACCATATATTTT. Translation gives CASSTWLEGAHSRSGNTIYF.

In nucleotides, the CDR3 is TGTGCCAGTACCCTCTCACAGGGGATCTATGGCTACACCTTC. As protein: CASTLSQGIYGYTF. V and J are TRBV19 and TRBJ1-2; 7 bases are shared with TRBD1. This CDR3 spans 14 amino acids. V lost 7 bases, J lost 4 bases, and 9 bases stayed unmatched. Per germline, CDR1 LNHDA and CDR2 SQIVND (reference sequence).

This chain links TRBV6-5 with TRBJ2-1, with 11 bases fitting TRBD2. Germline trimming cut 5 bases from V and 6 bases from J; bases unmatched to any gene: 3. Germline CDR1 reads MNHEY; CDR2 reads SVGAGI. The CDR3 is 14 residues long. The CDR3 DNA sequence: TGTGCCAGCAGTGCCACTAGCGGGAGCAATGAGCAGTTCTTC. The encoded protein is CASSATSGSNEQFF.

This clone has a single count. One end of the junction varies from germline; a read error may be responsible. The rearrangement joins TRBV10-2 to TRBJ2-7; no reliable D call. Germline loops: CDR1 WSHSY, CDR2 SAAADI. The CDR3 contains 16 residues. Written as DNA, the CDR3 is TGCGCCAGCAGCGACGATCCCAGGCCGCCCCGCTACGAGCAGTGCTTC. Its protein is CASSDDPRPPRYEQCF.

The chain uses TRBV5-1 and TRBJ2-5; 9 bases fit TRBD2. The CDR3 has 15 amino acids. The J segment lost 3 bases and the V segment lost 4 bases, leaving 7 bases of the junction unmatched. Germline lookup yields CDR1 SGHRS and CDR2 YFSETQ. The CDR3 DNA is TGCGCCAGCAGCCGGGAAAGACTAGCGGAAGAGACCCAGTACTTC. Amino acids: CASSRERLAEETQYF.

This CDR3 reads CASSLEGPYGYTF. CDR3 sequence (DNA): TGTGCCAGCAGTTTAGAGGGTCCCTATGGCTACACCTTC. This rearrangement joins TRBV28 to TRBJ1-2; D remains unclear. Per the germline V gene, CDR1 is MDHEN and CDR2 is SYDVKM. The V gene lost 2 bases and the J gene lost 4 bases, with 8 bases spanning the gap. The CDR3 is made up of 13 amino acids.

This chain links TRBV4-1 with TRBJ2-3, with a weak D call TRBD2 (6 bases). CDR3 length: 16 amino acids. Germline V gene sequence: CDR1 MGHRA, CDR2 YSYEKL. V shed 4 bases and J shed 4 bases, with 18 bases lying between them. The CDR3 protein is CASSPSAGRRADTQYF. The CDR3 DNA sequence: TGCGCCAGCAGCCCCTCGGCAGGGAGGCGGGCAGATACGCAGTATTTT.

The chain uses TRBV29-1 and TRBJ2-6; 9 bases match TRBD1. V dropped 7 bases and J dropped 0; count of bases not matched to a gene: 7. This CDR3 is built from 16 residues. Germline V gene sequence: CDR1 SQVTM, CDR2 ANQGSEA. CDR3 loop: CSAQWTGDSGANVLTF. DNA of the CDR3: TGCAGCGCACAATGGACAGGGGACTCTGGGGCCAACGTCCTGACTTTC.

V gene TRBV6-6 combines with J gene TRBJ2-7; 10 bases align to TRBD2. The CDR3 sequence is 16 residues long. V trimming: 2 bases; J trimming: 5 bases; junction bases outside the gene matches: 9. Per the germline V gene, CDR1 is MNHNY and CDR2 is SVGAGI (reference sequence). DNA for the CDR3: TGTGCCAGCAGTTACATACTAGCGGGACTCTTCGACGAGCAGTACTTC. As protein: CASSYILAGLFDEQYF.